This entry describes one T cell receptor (beta chain). Antigen: not known. Assembly of TCR beta libraries relied on iRepertoire HTBI primers together with Arm-PCR of CDR3 regions. TCRdb independently ran MiXCR on the multiplex PCR reads; one entry per CDR3 protein. The sample holds a few hundred thousand distinct CDR3 sequences, roughly 21% seen once. Germline V gene sequence: CDR1 MDHEN, CDR2 SYDVKM. V was clipped by 3 bases and J by 0 bases, with 12 bases between them. The CDR3 sequence is 15 residues long. Sample time point: persistent/refractory GD, antithyroid drugs over 5 years with positive TRAb. PBMC RNA served as the TCR library source. The data are from a study of regulatory T cells in long-lasting Graves disease. Study outcomes and limitations: Persistent Graves' patients had lower TCR diversity than newly diagnosed ones.

V is TRBV28 and J is TRBJ2-7; D may be TRBD2 (5 bases). This clonotype originated in a female donor with Graves disease. The source material was peripheral blood mononuclear cells (PBMCs), sampled when the disease was refractory, from a patient treated with antithyroid drugs. DNA of the CDR3: TGTGCCAGCAGTTTCCTAGCTTTTAGCTCCTACGAGCAGTACTTC. Protein: CASSFLAFSSYEQYF.